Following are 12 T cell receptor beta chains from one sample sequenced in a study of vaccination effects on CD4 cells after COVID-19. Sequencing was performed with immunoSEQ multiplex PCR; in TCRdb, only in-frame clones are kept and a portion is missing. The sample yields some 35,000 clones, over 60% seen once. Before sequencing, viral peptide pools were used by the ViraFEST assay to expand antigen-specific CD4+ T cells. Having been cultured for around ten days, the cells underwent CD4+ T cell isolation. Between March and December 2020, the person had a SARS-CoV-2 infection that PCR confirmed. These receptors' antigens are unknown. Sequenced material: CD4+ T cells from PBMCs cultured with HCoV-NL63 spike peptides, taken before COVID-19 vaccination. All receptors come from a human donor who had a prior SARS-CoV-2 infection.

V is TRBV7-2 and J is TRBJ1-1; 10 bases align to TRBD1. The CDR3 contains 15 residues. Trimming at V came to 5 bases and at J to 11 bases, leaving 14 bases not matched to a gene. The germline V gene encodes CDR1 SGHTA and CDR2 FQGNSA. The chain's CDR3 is CASSPGTGEGLRAFF. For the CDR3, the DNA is TGTGCCAGCAGCCCCGGGACAGGGGAGGGATTGAGGGCTTTCTTT. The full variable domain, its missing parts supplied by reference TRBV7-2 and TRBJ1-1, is GAGVSQSPSNKVTEKGKDVELRCDPISGHTALYWYRQSLGQGLEFLIYFQGNSAPDKSGLPSDRFSAERTGGSVSTLTIQRTQQEDSAVYLCASSPGTGEGLRAFFGQGTRLTVV.

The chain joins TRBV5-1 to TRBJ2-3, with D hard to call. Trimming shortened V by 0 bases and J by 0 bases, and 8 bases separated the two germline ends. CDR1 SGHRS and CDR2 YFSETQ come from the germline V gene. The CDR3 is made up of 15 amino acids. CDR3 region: CASSLVWWSTDTQYF. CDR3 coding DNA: TGCGCCAGCAGCTTGGTGTGGTGGAGCACAGATACGCAGTATTTT. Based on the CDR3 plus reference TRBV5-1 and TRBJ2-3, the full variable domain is KAGVTQTPRYLIKTRGQQVTLSCSPISGHRSVSWYQQTPGQGLQFLFEYFSETQRNKGNFPGRFSGRQFSNSRSEMNVSTLELGDSALYLCASSLVWWSTDTQYFGPGTRLTVL.

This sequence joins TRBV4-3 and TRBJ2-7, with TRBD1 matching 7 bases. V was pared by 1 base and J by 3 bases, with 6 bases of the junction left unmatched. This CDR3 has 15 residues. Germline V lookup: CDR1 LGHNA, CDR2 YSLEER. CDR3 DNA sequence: TGCGCCAGCAGCCAAGTACGGGACAGCTACTACGAGCAGTACTTC. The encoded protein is CASSQVRDSYYEQYF.

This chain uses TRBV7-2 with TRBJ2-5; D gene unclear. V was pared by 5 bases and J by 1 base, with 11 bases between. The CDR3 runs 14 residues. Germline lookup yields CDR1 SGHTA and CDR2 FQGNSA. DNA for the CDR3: TGTGCCAGCAGCCCGGGTTCGGGCCAAGAGACCCAGTACTTC. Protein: CASSPGSGQETQYF.

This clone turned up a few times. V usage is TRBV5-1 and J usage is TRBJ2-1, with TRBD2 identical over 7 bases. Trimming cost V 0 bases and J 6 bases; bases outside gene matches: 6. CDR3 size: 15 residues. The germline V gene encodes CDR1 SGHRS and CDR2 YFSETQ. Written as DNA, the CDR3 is TGCGCCAGCAGCTTGGGCGGGGGAGCTGGCAATGAGCAGTTCTTC. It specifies CASSLGGGAGNEQFF. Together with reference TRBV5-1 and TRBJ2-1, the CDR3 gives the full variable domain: KAGVTQTPRYLIKTRGQQVTLSCSPISGHRSVSWYQQTPGQGLQFLFEYFSETQRNKGNFPGRFSGRQFSNSRSEMNVSTLELGDSALYLCASSLGGGAGNEQFFGPGTRLTVL.

This chain's CDR3 is CASSTTKGGETQYF. In nucleotides, the CDR3 is TGTGCCAGCAGCACCACTAAAGGGGGGGAGACCCAGTACTTC. V gene TRBV7-2 combines with J gene TRBJ2-5; D assignment may be TRBD1 or TRBD2 (6 bases each). Trimming stripped 5 bases from V and 5 bases from J, with 15 bases between. CDR3 length: 14 residues. The germline V gene encodes CDR1 SGHTA and CDR2 FQGNSA.

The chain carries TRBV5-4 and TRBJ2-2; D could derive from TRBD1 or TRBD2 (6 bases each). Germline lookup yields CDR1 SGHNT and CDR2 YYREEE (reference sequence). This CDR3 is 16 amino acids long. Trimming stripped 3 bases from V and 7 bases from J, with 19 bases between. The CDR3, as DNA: TGTGCCAGCAGCTGGGGGGCAGGCTCGATCGGCGGGGAGCTGTTTTTT. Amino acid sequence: CASSWGAGSIGGELFF.

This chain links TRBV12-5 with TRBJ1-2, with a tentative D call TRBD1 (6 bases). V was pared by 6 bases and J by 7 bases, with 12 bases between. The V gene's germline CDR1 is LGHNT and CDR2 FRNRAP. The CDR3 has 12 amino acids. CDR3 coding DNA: TGTGCTAGTGGCCAGGGGTTGGGTGGCTACACCTTC. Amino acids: CASGQGLGGYTF.

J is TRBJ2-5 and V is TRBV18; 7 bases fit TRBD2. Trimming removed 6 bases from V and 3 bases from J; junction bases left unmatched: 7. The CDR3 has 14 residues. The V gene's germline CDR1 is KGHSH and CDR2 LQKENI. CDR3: CASSPTGGEETQYF. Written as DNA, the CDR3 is TGTGCCAGCTCCCCGACGGGGGGAGAAGAGACCCAGTACTTC. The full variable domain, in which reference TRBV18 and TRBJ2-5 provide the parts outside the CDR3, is NAGVMQNPRHLVRRRGQEARLRCSPMKGHSHVYWYRQLPEEGLKFMVYLQKENIIDESGMPKERFSAEFPKEGPSILRIQQVVRGDSAAYFCASSPTGGEETQYFGPGTRLLVL.

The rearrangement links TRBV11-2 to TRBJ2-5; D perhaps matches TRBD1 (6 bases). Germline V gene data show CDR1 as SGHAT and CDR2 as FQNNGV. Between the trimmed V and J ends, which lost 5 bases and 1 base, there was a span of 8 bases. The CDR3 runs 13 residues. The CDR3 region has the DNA TGTGCCAGCAGCCGGGACATCCAAGAGACCCAGTACTTC. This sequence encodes CASSRDIQETQYF. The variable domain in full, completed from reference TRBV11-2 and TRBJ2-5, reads EAGVAQSPRYKIIEKRQSVAFWCNPISGHATLYWYQQILGQGPKLLIQFQNNGVVDDSQLPKDRFSAERLKGVDSTLKIQPAKLEDSAVYLCASSRDIQETQYFGPGTRLLVL.

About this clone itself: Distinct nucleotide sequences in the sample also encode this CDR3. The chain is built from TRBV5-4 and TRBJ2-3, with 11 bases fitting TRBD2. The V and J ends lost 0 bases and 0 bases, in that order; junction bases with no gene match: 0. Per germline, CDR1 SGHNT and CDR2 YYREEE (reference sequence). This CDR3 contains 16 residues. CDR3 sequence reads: CASSLGLAGSTDTQYF. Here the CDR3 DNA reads TGTGCCAGCAGCTTGGGACTAGCGGGAAGCACAGATACGCAGTATTTT.

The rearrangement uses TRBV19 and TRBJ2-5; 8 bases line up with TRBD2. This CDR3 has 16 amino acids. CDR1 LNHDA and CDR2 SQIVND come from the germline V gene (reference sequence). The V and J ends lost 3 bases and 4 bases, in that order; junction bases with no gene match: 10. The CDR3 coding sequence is TGTGCCAGTAGTATGGGACTAGAGTCATCGGTAGAGACCCAGTACTTC. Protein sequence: CASSMGLESSVETQYF.